This T cell receptor beta chain was identified during a study of T cells in Graves' hyperthyroidism and ophthalmopathy. Study context: Any treatment followed the collection of peripheral blood at initial diagnosis.

This clonotype was observed a few times. Its antigen is not known. Researchers amplified the TCR beta CDR3 regions from RNA transcripts. When the TCR CDR3 underwent first-round RT-PCR, the HTBI primer set was used. Each CDR3 protein is one row after TCRdb ran MiXCR on the multiplex PCR reads. Of fewer than 300,000 distinct CDR3 sequences listed, 13% to 15% were seen once; the top ten hold about 33%. On the basis of clinical symptoms, serum thyroxine and TRAb, thyroid ultrasound and orbital computed tomography, diagnoses were made. General observations from the study: Most expanded thyroid clonotypes above 0.001 also appeared in blood.

Per the germline V gene, CDR1 is LNHDA and CDR2 is SQIVND (reference sequence). After removal of 1 base from V and 4 bases from J, the junction contained 5 bases not matched to a gene. This CDR3 comprises 16 residues. The sequenced sample was blood. The J gene is TRBJ2-1, the V gene TRBV19; 9 bases agree with TRBD2. The TCR comes from a woman aged 45 to 65 with Graves' hyperthyroidism that later progressed to Graves' ophthalmopathy. This chain's CDR3 is CASSIGGTSFYNEQFF. The CDR3 bases are TGTGCCAGTAGTATAGGGGGGACTAGCTTTTACAATGAGCAGTTCTTC.